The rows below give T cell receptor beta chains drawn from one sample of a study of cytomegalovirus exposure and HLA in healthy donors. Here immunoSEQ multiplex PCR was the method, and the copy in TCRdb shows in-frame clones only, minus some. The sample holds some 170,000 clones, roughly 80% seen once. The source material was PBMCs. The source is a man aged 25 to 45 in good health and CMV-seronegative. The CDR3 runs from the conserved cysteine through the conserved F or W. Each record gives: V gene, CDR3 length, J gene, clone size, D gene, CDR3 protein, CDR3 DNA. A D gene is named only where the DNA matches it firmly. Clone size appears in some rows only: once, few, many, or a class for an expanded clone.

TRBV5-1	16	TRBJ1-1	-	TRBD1	CASSLWDRSLNTEAFF	TGCGCCAGCAGCCTTTGGGACAGGAGCTTGAACACTGAAGCTTTCTTT
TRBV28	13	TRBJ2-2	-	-	CASRKQGTGELFF	TGTGCCAGCAGGAAACAGGGCACCGGGGAGCTGTTTTTT
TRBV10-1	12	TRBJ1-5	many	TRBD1	CASRPGQGNQHF	TGCGCCAGCAGACCCGGACAGGGAAACCAGCATTTT
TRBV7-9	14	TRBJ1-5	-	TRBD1	CASSGTGGGQPQHF	TGTGCCAGCAGTGGGACAGGGGGTGGTCAGCCCCAGCATTTT
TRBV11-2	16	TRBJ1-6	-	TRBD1	CASSLQTGAGGSPLHF	TGTGCCAGCAGCTTACAAACAGGGGCCGGAGGTTCACCCCTCCACTTT
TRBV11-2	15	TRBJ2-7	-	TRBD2	CASSPREREIYEQYF	TGTGCCAGCAGCCCTCGGGAGCGGGAGATATACGAGCAGTACTTC
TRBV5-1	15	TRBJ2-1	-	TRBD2	CASSAGSGVGDEQFF	TGCGCCAGCAGCGCCGGTAGCGGGGTAGGGGATGAGCAGTTCTTC
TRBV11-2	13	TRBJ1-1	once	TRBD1	CASSVGGYTEAFF	TGTGCCAGCTCGGTAGGGGGCTACACTGAAGCTTTCTTT
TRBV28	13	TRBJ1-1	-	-	CASSLARNTEAFF	TGTGCCAGCAGTTTGGCAAGAAACACTGAAGCTTTCTTT
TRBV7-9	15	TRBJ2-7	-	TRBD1	CASSERWDRGGEQYF	TGTGCCAGCAGCGAAAGGTGGGACAGGGGGGGCGAGCAGTACTTC
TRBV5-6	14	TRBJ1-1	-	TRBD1	CASSTTGVDTEAFF	TGTGCCAGCAGCACGACAGGGGTGGACACTGAAGCTTTCTTT
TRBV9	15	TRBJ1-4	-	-	CASSVRPGQYEKLFF	TGTGCCAGCAGCGTAAGACCAGGACAGTATGAAAAACTGTTTTTT
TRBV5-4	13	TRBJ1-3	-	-	CASSSRAGNTIYF	TGTGCCAGCAGCTCGAGGGCCGGAAACACCATATATTTT
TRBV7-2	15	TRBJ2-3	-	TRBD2	CASSSSGGPVDTQYF	TGTGCCAGCAGCTCTAGCGGGGGGCCGGTAGATACGCAGTATTTT
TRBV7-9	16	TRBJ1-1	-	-	CASSRRDSLLNTEAFF	TGTGCCAGCAGCCGCCGGGACTCCTTGCTGAACACTGAAGCTTTCTTT
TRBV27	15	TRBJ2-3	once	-	CASSLGTRPTDTQYF	TGTGCCAGCAGTTTAGGGACAAGACCCACAGATACGCAGTATTTT
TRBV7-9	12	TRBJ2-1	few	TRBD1	CASSLSGTGNFF	TGTGCCAGCAGCTTGTCCGGGACAGGGAATTTCTTC
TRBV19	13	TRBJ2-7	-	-	CASSTVGTYEQYF	TGTGCCAGTAGTACGGTGGGCACCTACGAGCAGTACTTC
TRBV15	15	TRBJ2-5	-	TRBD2	CATSLSGRASETQYF	TGTGCCACCAGCCTGAGCGGGAGGGCCTCGGAGACCCAGTACTTC
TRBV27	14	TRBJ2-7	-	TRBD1	CASRWTGGLGEQYF	TGTGCCAGCAGGTGGACAGGGGGCCTAGGTGAGCAGTACTTC
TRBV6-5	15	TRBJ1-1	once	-	CASSYSGGPDTEAFF	TGTGCCAGCAGTTACTCGGGCGGGCCGGACACTGAAGCTTTCTTT
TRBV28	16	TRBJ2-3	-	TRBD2	CASSPPSGSGTDTQYF	TGTGCCAGCAGTCCCCCTAGCGGGAGTGGCACAGATACGCAGTATTTT
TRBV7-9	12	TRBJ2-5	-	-	CASSLSRETQYF	TGTGCCAGCAGCTTAAGTCGGGAGACCCAGTACTTC
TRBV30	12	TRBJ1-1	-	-	CAWSPVLTEAFF	TGTGCCTGGAGCCCGGTCCTCACTGAAGCTTTCTTT
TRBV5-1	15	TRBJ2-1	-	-	CASSAIQSSYNEQFF	TGCGCCAGCAGCGCAATACAGAGCTCCTACAATGAGCAGTTCTTC
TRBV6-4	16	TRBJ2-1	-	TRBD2	CASSVGSGSGGDEQFF	TGTGCCAGCAGTGTGGGTAGCGGGAGTGGAGGGGATGAGCAGTTCTTC
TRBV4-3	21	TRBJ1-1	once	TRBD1	CASSQDVADGTATGSDTEAFF	TGCGCCAGCAGCCAAGATGTGGCCGATGGGACAGCTACAGGAAGCGACACTGAAGCTTTCTTT
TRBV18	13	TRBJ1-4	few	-	CASSPAGGEKLFF	TGTGCCAGCTCACCAGCGGGGGGTGAAAAACTGTTTTTT
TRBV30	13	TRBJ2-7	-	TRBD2	CAWRLAGVHEQYF	TGTGCCTGGAGACTAGCGGGAGTTCACGAGCAGTACTTC
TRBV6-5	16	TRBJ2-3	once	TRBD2	CASSFRATSGSSTQYF	TGTGCCAGCAGTTTCAGGGCGACTAGCGGGAGCAGTACGCAGTATTTT
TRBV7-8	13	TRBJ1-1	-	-	CASSFNRGTEAFF	TGTGCCAGCAGCTTCAACCGAGGCACTGAAGCTTTCTTT
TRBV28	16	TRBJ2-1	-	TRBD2	CASSPGGERSYNEQFF	TGTGCCAGCAGTCCCGGGGGGGAGAGGTCCTACAATGAGCAGTTCTTC
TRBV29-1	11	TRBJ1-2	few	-	CSVGTTYGYTF	TGCAGCGTCGGTACGACTTATGGCTACACCTTC
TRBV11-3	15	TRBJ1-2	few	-	CASSLGGTGTQGYTF	TGTGCCAGCAGCTTAGGAGGAACAGGTACTCAAGGCTACACCTTC
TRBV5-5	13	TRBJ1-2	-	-	CASSLPGGDGYTF	TGTGCCAGCAGCTTGCCCGGGGGAGATGGCTACACCTTC
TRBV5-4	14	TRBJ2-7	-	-	CASSPTRGMGEQYF	TGTGCCAGCAGCCCCACTCGCGGGATGGGGGAGCAGTACTTC
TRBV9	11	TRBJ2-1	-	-	CASSLYNEQFF	TGTGCCAGCAGCCTCTACAATGAGCAGTTCTTC
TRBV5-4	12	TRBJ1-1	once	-	CEWHRVNTEAFF	TGTGAATGGCACAGGGTGAACACTGAAGCTTTCTTT
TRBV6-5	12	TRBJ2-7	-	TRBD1	CASSSLGQERYF	TGTGCCAGCAGTTCTCTCGGACAGGAACGGTACTTC
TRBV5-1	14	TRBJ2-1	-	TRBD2	CASSLQRGHNEQFF	TGCGCCAGCAGCTTGCAGCGGGGCCACAATGAGCAGTTCTTC
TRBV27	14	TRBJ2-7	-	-	CATSPMDSAYEQYF	TGTGCCACCTCCCCAATGGACAGTGCCTACGAGCAGTACTTC
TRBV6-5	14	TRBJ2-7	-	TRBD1	CASRKGQGYYEQYF	TGTGCCAGCAGAAAGGGACAGGGGTATTACGAGCAGTACTTC
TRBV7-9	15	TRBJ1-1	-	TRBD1	CSSSLGTGGNTEAFF	TGTTCCAGCAGCTTAGGGACAGGGGGGAACACTGAAGCTTTCTTT
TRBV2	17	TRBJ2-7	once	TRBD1	CASPNSSDRTLPYEQYF	TGTGCCAGCCCTAATTCTTCGGACAGGACTCTACCTTACGAGCAGTATTTC
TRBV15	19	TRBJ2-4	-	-	CATSTERRTEILAKNIQYF	TGTGCCACCAGCACCGAAAGGAGGACGGAGATACTAGCCAAAAACATTCAGTACTTC
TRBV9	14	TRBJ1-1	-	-	CASSPPGVGTEAFF	TGTGCCAGCAGCCCTCCCGGGGTGGGAACTGAAGCTTTCTTT
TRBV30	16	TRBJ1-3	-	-	CAWSGHSLLSGNTIYF	TGTGCCTGGAGTGGGCACAGCCTCCTCTCTGGAAACACCATATATTTT
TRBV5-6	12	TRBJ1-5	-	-	CASSALGGPQHF	TGTGCCAGCAGCGCCCTCGGGGGGCCCCAGCATTTT
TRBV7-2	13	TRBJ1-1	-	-	CASSFGGGVEAFF	TGTGCCAGCAGCTTCGGAGGCGGAGTTGAAGCTTTCTTT
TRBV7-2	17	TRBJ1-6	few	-	CASSLAVTGSLDSPLHF	TGTGCCAGCAGCTTAGCGGTAACAGGGAGTCTTGATTCACCCCTCCACTTT
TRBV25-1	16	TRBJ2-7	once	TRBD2	CASSEKAGAPFYEQYF	TGTGCCAGCAGTGAAAAGGCGGGAGCGCCATTCTACGAGCAGTACTTC
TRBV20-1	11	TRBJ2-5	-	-	CSGGAEETQYF	TGCAGTGGTGGAGCGGAAGAGACCCAGTACTTC
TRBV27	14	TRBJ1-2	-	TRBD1	CASRDQGAQRGYTF	TGTGCCAGCAGGGATCAGGGGGCACAGCGGGGCTACACCTTC
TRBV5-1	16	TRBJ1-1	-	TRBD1	CASSSGQGSWNTEAFF	TGCGCCAGCAGCTCGGGACAGGGATCTTGGAACACTGAAGCTTTCTTT
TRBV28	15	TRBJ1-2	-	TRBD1	CASSLGTGISYGYTF	TGTGCCAGCAGTTTAGGGACAGGGATCAGTTATGGCTACACCTTC
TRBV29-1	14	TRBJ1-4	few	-	CSVSDSLTNEKLFF	TGCAGCGTTTCAGACAGTTTGACTAATGAAAAACTGTTTTTT
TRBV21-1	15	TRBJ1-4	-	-	CASSKGQGADEKLFF	TGTGCCAGCAGCAAAGGACAGGGTGCTGATGAAAAACTGTTTTTT
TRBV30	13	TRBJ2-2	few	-	CAWSVESAGELFF	TGTGCCTGGAGTGTAGAATCGGCCGGGGAGCTGTTTTTT